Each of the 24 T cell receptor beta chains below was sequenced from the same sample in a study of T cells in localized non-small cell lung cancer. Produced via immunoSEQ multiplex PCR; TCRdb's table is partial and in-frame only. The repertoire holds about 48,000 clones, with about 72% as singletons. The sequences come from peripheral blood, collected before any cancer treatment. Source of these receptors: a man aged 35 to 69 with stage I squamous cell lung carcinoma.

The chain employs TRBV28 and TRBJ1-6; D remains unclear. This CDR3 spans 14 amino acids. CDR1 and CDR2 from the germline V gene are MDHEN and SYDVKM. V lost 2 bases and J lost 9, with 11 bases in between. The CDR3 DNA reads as TGTGCCAGCAGTTTAAGAAGGGAAACTTCACCCCTCCACTTT. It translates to CASSLRRETSPLHF.

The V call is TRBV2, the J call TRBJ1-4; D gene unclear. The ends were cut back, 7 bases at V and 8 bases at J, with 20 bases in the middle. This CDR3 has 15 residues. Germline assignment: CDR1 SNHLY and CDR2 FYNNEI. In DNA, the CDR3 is TGTGCCAGCACGCCGGGAGGAAACAGTCGGGAAAAACTGTTTTTT. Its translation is CASTPGGNSREKLFF.

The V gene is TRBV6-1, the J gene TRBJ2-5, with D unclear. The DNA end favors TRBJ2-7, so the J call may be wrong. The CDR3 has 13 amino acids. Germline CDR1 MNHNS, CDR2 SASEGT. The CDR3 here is CASSPTAAYEQYF. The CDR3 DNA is TGTGCCAGCAGTCCGACGGCTGCCTACGAGCAGTACTTC.

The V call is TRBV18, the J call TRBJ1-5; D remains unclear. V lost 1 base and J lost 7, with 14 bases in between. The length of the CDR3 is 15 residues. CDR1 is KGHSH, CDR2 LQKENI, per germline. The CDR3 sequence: CASSPRNADGQPQHF. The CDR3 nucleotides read TGTGCCAGCTCACCACGGAACGCCGACGGCCAGCCCCAGCATTTT.

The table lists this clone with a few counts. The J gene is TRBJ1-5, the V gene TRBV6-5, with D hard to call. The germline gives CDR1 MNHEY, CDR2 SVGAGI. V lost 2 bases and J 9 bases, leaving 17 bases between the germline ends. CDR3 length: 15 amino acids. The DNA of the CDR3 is TGTGCCAGCAGTTACACATCTGCCGCGGCTTGGCCCCAGCATTTT. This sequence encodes CASSYTSAAAWPQHF.

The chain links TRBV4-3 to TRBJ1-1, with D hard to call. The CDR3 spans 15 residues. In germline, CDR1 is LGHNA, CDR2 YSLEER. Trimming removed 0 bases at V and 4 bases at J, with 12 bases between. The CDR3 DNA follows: TGCGCCAGCAGCCAAGATGGAAGGCAAGGCACTGAAGCTTTCTTT. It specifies CASSQDGRQGTEAFF.

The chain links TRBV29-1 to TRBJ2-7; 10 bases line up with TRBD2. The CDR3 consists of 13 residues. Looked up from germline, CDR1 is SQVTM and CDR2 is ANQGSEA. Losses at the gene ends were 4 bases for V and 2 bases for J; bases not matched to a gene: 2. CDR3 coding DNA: TGCAGCGTTGGGACTAGCGGAGCCTACGAGCAGTACTTC. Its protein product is CSVGTSGAYEQYF.

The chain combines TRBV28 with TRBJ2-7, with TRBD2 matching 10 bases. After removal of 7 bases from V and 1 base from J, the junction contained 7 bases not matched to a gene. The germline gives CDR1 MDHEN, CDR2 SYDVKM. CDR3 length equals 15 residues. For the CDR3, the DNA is TGTGCCAGCACCACCGGACTAGCGGTTTCCTACGAGCAGTACTTC. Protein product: CASTTGLAVSYEQYF.

CDR3 coding DNA: TGTGCCAGCAGTCCTGGACAGGAGTTCGCGACCCAGTACTTC. Amino acids: CASSPGQEFATQYF. The rearrangement links TRBV28 to TRBJ2-5, with 7 bases that match TRBD1. Trimming at V came to 5 bases and at J to 7 bases, leaving 10 bases not matched to a gene. Germline-derived CDR1 and CDR2 are MDHEN and SYDVKM. The CDR3 consists of 14 residues.

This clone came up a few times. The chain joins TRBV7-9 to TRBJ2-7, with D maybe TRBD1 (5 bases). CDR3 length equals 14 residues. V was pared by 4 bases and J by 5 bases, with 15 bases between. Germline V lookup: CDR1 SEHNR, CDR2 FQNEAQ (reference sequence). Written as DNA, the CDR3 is TGTGCCAGCAGCTGGCAGGGAATACGGGACGAGCAGTACTTC. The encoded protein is CASSWQGIRDEQYF.

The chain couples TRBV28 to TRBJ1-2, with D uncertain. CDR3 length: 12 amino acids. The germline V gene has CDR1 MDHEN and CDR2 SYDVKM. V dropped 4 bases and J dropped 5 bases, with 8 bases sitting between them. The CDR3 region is CASSSTDYGYTF. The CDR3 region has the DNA TGTGCCAGCAGTTCGACGGATTATGGCTACACCTTC.

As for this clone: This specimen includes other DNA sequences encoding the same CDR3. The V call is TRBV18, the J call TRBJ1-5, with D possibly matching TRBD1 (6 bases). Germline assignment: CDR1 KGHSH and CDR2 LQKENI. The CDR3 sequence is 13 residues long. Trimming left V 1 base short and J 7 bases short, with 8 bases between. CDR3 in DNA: TGTGCCAGCTCACCACAGGGGGACCAGCCCCAGCATTTT. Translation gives CASSPQGDQPQHF.

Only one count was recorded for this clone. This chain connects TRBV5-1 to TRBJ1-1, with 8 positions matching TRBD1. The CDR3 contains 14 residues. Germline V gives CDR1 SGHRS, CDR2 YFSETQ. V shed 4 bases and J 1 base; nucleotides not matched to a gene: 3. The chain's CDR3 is CASSDRGGNTEAFF. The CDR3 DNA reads TGCGCCAGCAGCGACAGGGGCGGGAACACTGAAGCTTTCTTT.

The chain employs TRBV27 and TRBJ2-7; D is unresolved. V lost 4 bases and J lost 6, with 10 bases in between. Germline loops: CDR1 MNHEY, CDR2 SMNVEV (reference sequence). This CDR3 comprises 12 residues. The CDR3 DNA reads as TGTGCCAGCAGTTCCTGGGGTGGCGAGCAGTACTTC. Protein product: CASSSWGGEQYF.

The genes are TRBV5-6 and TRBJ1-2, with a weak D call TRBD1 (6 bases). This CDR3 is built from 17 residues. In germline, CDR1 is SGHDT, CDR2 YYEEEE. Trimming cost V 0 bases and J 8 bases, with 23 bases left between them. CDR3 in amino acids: CASSLAAGTPTGDGYTF. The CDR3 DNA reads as TGTGCCAGCAGCTTGGCCGCCGGGACACCCACTGGGGACGGCTACACCTTC.

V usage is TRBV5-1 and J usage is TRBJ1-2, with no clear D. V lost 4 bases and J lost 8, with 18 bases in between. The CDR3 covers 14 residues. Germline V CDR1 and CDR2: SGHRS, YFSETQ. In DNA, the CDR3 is TGCGCCAGCAGCGTGGGTCAGGCGGTCGAGGGCTACACCTTC. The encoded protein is CASSVGQAVEGYTF.

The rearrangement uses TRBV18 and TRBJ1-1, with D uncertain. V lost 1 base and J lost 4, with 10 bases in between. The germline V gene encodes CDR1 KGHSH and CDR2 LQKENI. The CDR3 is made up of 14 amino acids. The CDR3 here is CASSPREEGTEAFF. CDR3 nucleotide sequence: TGTGCCAGCTCACCACGGGAGGAAGGCACTGAAGCTTTCTTT. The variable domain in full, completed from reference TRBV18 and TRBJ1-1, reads NAGVMQNPRHLVRRRGQEARLRCSPMKGHSHVYWYRQLPEEGLKFMVYLQKENIIDESGMPKERFSAEFPKEGPSILRIQQVVRGDSAAYFCASSPREEGTEAFFGQGTRLTVV.

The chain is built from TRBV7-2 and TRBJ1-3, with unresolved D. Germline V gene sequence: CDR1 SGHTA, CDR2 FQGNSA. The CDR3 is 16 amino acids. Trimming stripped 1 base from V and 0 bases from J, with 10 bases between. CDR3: CASSLVHMSSGNTIYF. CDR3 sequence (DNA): TGTGCCAGCAGCTTAGTTCACATGAGCTCTGGAAACACCATATATTTT.

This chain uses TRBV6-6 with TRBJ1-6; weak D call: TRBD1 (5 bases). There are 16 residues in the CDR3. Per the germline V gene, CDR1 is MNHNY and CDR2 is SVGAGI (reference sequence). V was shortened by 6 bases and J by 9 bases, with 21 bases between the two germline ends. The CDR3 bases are TGTGCCAGCAGCAACAGGAGGGCGGAAGAAGGTTCACCCCTCCACTTT. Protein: CASSNRRAEEGSPLHF.

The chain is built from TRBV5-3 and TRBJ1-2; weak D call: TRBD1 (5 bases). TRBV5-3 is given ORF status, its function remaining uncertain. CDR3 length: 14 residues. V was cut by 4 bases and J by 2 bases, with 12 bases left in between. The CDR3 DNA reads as TGTGCCAGAAGCCTGGACAAGGGAAACTATGGCTACACCTTC. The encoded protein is CARSLDKGNYGYTF.

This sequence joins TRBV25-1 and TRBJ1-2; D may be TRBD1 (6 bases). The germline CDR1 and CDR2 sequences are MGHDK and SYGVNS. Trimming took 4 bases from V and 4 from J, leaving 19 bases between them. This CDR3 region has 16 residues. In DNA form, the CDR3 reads TGTGCCAGCAGTGGTTCCGGGACAAGGGGACGCTATGGCTACACCTTC. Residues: CASSGSGTRGRYGYTF.

The CDR3 DNA is TGTGCCAGCAGTTTCGAGGGGAGTGGGGCCAACGTCCTGACTTTC. This translates into CASSFEGSGANVLTF. The rearrangement uses TRBV27 and TRBJ2-6; perhaps D is TRBD1 or TRBD2 (5 bases each). Trimming removed 3 bases at V and 3 bases at J, with 9 bases between. CDR3 length equals 15 residues. The germline CDR1 and CDR2 sequences are MNHEY and SMNVEV (reference sequence).

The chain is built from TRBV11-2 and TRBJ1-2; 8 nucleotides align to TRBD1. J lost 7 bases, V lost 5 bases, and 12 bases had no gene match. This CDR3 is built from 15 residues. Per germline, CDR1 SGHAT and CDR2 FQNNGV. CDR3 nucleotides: TGTGCCAGCAGCCCCGACGGACAGGGAAGGAGTGGCTACACCTTC. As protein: CASSPDGQGRSGYTF.

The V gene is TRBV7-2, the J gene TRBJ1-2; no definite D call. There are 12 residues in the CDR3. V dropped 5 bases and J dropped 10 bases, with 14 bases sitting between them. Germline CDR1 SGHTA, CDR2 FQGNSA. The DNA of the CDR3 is TGTGCCAGCAGCCTCCACCTAGATACCTACACCTTC. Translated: CASSLHLDTYTF.